The source of this T cell receptor (beta chain) is a study of Graves' ophthalmopathy and Graves' hyperthyroidism. What supplied the PBMCs was approximately 10 ml of fresh peripheral blood. The length of the CDR3 is 16 residues. Trimming stripped 5 bases from V and 4 bases from J, with 18 bases between. Germline V gene lookup returns CDR1 MRHNA and CDR2 SNTAGT. CDR3 regions of TCR beta were amplified from RNA transcripts. Second-round multiplex PCR came after a first-round RT-PCR that employed HTBI primers. From the multiplex PCR reads, TCRdb called clonotypes with MiXCR, one entry per CDR3 protein. The top ten clones hold roughly 2.3% of a sample with roughly 400,000 distinct CDR3 sequences, roughly 17% of them seen once. This clonotype showed up just once.

This TCR derives from an adult woman with stable Graves' hyperthyroidism. The chain combines TRBV6-4 with TRBJ1-3, with D possibly matching TRBD1 (5 bases). Sequencing input: peripheral blood. CDR3 region: CASSRGHYKPGNTIYF. CDR3 DNA: TGTGCCAGCAGTCGCGGACATTACAAACCCGGAAACACCATATATTTT.